This paragraph covers one T cell receptor (beta chain) sequence. Its specificity is unknown. TCRdb re-derived calls from the 5' RACE reads in MiXCR, one entry per CDR3 protein. The sample has 1.5 million to 2 million distinct CDR3 sequences; around 33% are singletons. The record originates from a study of identical twins. Notes on the study in general: There is a chance that invariant MAIT and iNKT cells partially muddied zero-insertion analyses. Conclusions came from cross-sectional statistical analysis, not from following the same donors. An excess of low generation probability was shown by twin-shared out-of-frame alpha sequences.

Trimming took 6 bases from V and 5 from J, leaving 11 bases between them. The germline V gene encodes CDR1 DFQATT and CDR2 SNEGSKA (reference sequence). This CDR3 has 12 amino acids. Healthy Caucasians, and only they, were the donors. The V and J genes are TRBV20-1 and TRBJ2-1; tentatively, D is TRBD2 (7 bases). This receptor was taken from a newborn girl in good health. What was sequenced was cord blood. The CDR3 DNA reads as TGCAGTGCGGGGGGGCGAAACAATGAGCAGTTCTTC. The encoded protein is CSAGGRNNEQFF.